A single sample is the source of the 12 T cell receptor beta chains below, sequenced in a study of cytomegalovirus exposure and HLA in healthy donors (dated by TCRdb to between 2016 and 2019). The library was generated by the immunoSEQ multiplex PCR assay. A mixture of 60 forward primers for TCR Vbeta segments and 13 reverse primers for TCR Jbeta segments was used in the multiplex PCR. Here the immuneACCESS table is served through TCRdb, limited to in-frame sequences with V and J called. Missing clones are a known gap in these copies; in checked studies unresolved V genes cover under half, and the rest lacks a known reason. The sample table records about 95,000 clones; about four fifths of these occur just once. The ten largest clones capture roughly 4% of the sample. Sample: PBMCs. These receptors were obtained from a woman between 65 and 79 years old in good health and CMV-seropositive.

This chain links TRBV28 with TRBJ1-2; D is possibly TRBD1 (5 bases). The CDR3 contains 13 residues. Trimming left V 8 bases short and J 0 bases short, with 10 bases between. From germline, CDR1 is MDHEN and CDR2 SYDVKM. The CDR3 reads CASRGTSNYGYTF. As DNA, the CDR3 is TGTGCCAGCCGCGGGACGTCTAACTATGGCTACACCTTC.

J is TRBJ2-2 and V is TRBV23-1; 7 bases are shared with TRBD1. TRBV23-1 counts as an open reading frame of uncertain function. V dropped 11 bases and J dropped 4; count of bases not matched to a gene: 7. This CDR3 is 13 amino acids long. The CDR3: CAGQSGGTGELFF. The CDR3 DNA follows: TGCGCCGGACAATCAGGGGGCACCGGGGAGCTGTTTTTT.

With regard to this clone: One end of the junction fails to match germline, which may point to a read error. The genes are TRBV6-1 and TRBJ2-3; D perhaps matches TRBD2 (5 bases). Germline loops: CDR1 MNHNS, CDR2 SASEGT. The CDR3 runs 13 residues. This CDR3 reads CATSVGSHDTQYF. Written as DNA, the CDR3 is TGTGCCACCAGTGTTGGGAGCCACGATACGCAGTATTTT.

V usage is TRBV19 and J usage is TRBJ1-1; the match to TRBD1 covers 7 bases. V shed 3 bases, J shed 7 bases, and the junction held 14 bases outside the gene matches. This CDR3 spans 16 amino acids. Germline V gene lookup returns CDR1 LNHDA and CDR2 SQIVND (reference sequence). The CDR3 region has the DNA TGTGCCAGTAGTATGGGGTCCAGGGGGAGAGCCATTGAAGCTTTCTTT. As protein: CASSMGSRGRAIEAFF. The variable domain in full, completed from reference TRBV19 and TRBJ1-1, reads DGGITQSPKYLFRKEGQNVTLSCEQNLNHDAMYWYRQDPGQGLRLIYYSQIVNDFQKGDIAEGYSVSREKKESFPLTVTSAQKNPTAFYLCASSMGSRGRAIEAFFGQGTRLTVV.

The chain is built from TRBV6-5 and TRBJ1-2; 8 positions match TRBD1. From germline, CDR1 is MNHEY and CDR2 SVGAGI. This CDR3 has 14 residues. Germline trimming cut 5 bases from V and 4 bases from J; bases unmatched to any gene: 6. The CDR3 DNA reads TGTGCCAGCAGTACAGGACAGGGAATCTATGGCTACACCTTC. Translated: CASSTGQGIYGYTF.

The chain links TRBV6-5 to TRBJ2-7, with a possible D match to TRBD1 (5 bases). The CDR3 extends over 15 amino acids. The ends were cut back, 4 bases at V and 0 bases at J, with 13 bases in the middle. Germline V gene data show CDR1 as MNHEY and CDR2 as SVGAGI. The CDR3 DNA reads TGTGCCAGCAGTTCAGGGCCCCTTGTCTCCTACGAGCAGTACTTC. It encodes CASSSGPLVSYEQYF.

This clone came up a few times. Other DNA sequences in the same sample also yield this CDR3. The chain uses TRBV9 and TRBJ2-1; 9 bases line up with TRBD1. V shed 2 bases, J shed 7 bases, and the junction held 7 bases outside the gene matches. From germline, CDR1 is SGDLS and CDR2 YYNGEE. There are 15 residues in the CDR3. As DNA, the CDR3 is TGTGCCAGCAGCGTTGCGACAGGGGGAGGAAATGAGCAGTTCTTC. Protein: CASSVATGGGNEQFF.

This clone was recorded only once. This chain connects TRBV28 to TRBJ1-6, with 11 bases that match TRBD1. Germline V gives CDR1 MDHEN, CDR2 SYDVKM. This CDR3 contains 15 residues. J was trimmed by 9 bases and V by 6 bases; bases with no gene match: 7. The CDR3 bases are TGTGCCAGCAGACTAGGACAGGGGGCCGGTTCACCCCTCCACTTT. Encoded protein: CASRLGQGAGSPLHF.

The chain uses TRBV25-1 and TRBJ1-2, with 11 bases matching TRBD1. V dropped 2 bases and J dropped 2; count of bases not matched to a gene: 10. This CDR3 comprises 18 residues. Per the germline V gene, CDR1 is MGHDK and CDR2 is SYGVNS. CDR3 sequence reads: CASSEGGQGVALNYGYTF. In DNA, the CDR3 is TGTGCCAGCAGTGAAGGGGGACAGGGGGTTGCGCTCAACTATGGCTACACCTTC.

The chain uses TRBV11-3 and TRBJ2-7, with a weak D call TRBD2 (5 bases). The CDR3 consists of 14 residues. The V end was cut by 0 bases, the J end by 1 base, with 7 bases between. Germline V gives CDR1 SGHNT, CDR2 YENEEA. CDR3 nucleotide sequence: TGTGCCAGCAGCTTAGATCGGGGTTCCTACGAGCAGTACTTC. Protein product: CASSLDRGSYEQYF.

The chain couples TRBV5-4 to TRBJ2-1; 7 positions agree with TRBD2. V was pared by 4 bases and J by 7 bases, with 11 bases of the junction left unmatched. The length of the CDR3 is 15 residues. Germline assignment: CDR1 SGHNT and CDR2 YYREEE (reference sequence). In DNA form, the CDR3 reads TGTGCCAGCAGCCATGGGGGGGGTCCGCGGAATGAGCAGTTCTTC. Translation: CASSHGGGPRNEQFF.

The chain recombines TRBV28 with TRBJ1-2; D possibly corresponds to TRBD1 (6 bases). Deletions cut 5 bases from V and 7 bases from J, with 14 bases between. The germline CDR1 and CDR2 sequences are MDHEN and SYDVKM. This CDR3 is 13 amino acids long. As DNA, the CDR3 is TGTGCCAGCAGTGTGACAGGCTCTCGTGGCTACACCTTC. Protein: CASSVTGSRGYTF.